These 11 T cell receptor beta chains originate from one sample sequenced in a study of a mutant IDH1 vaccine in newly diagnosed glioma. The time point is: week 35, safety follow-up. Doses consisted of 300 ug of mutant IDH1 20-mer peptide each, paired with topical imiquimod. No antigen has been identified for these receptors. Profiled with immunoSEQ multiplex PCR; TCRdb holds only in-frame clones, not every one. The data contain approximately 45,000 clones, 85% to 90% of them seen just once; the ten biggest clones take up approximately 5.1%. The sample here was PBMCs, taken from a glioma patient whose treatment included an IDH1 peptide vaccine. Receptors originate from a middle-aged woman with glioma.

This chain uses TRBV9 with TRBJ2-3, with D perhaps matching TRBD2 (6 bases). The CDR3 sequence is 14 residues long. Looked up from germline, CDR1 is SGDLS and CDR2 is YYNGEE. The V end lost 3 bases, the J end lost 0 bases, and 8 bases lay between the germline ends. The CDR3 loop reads CASSAGTSTDTQYF. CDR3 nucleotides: TGTGCCAGCAGCGCCGGGACTAGCACAGATACGCAGTATTTT.

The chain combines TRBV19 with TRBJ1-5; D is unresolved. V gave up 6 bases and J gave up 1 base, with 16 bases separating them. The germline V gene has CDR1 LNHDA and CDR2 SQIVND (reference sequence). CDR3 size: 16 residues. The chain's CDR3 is CASSPRGTDSNQPQHF. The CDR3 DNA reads TGTGCCAGTAGCCCCCGGGGAACAGACAGCAATCAGCCCCAGCATTTT. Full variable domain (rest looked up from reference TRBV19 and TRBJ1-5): DGGITQSPKYLFRKEGQNVTLSCEQNLNHDAMYWYRQDPGQGLRLIYYSQIVNDFQKGDIAEGYSVSREKKESFPLTVTSAQKNPTAFYLCASSPRGTDSNQPQHFGDGTRLSIL.

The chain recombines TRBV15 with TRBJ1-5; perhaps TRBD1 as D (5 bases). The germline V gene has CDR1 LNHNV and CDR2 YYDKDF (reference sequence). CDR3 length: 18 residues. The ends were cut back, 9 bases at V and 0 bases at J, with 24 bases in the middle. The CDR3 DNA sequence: TGTGCCACTTCTACCGGCAGGGCTTCATTCAATAGCAATCAGCCCCAGCATTTT. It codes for CATSTGRASFNSNQPQHF.

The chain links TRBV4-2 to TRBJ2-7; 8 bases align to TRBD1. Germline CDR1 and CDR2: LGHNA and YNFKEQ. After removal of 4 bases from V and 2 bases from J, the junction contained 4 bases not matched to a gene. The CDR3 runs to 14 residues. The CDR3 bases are TGTGCCAGCAGCCCGGGGACAGGAGCCTACGAGCAGTACTTC. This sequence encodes CASSPGTGAYEQYF.

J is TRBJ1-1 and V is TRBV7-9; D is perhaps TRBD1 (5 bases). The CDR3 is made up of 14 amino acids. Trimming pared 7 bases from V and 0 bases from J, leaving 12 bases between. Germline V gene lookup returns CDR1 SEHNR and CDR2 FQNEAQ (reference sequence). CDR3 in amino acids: CASTRGGMNTEAFF. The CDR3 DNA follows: TGTGCCAGCACCCGGGGGGGAATGAACACTGAAGCTTTCTTT.

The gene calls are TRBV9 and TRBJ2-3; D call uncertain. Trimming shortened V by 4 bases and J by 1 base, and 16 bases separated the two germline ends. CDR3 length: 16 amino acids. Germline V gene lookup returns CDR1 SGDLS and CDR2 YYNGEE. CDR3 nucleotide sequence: TGTGCCAGCAGCCCCCCGGAAATTTGGGGCACAGATACGCAGTATTTT. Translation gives CASSPPEIWGTDTQYF. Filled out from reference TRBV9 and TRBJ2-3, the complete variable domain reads DSGVTQTPKHLITATGQRVTLRCSPRSGDLSVYWYQQSLDQGLQFLIQYYNGEERAKGNILERFSAQQFPDLHSELNLSSLELGDSALYFCASSPPEIWGTDTQYFGPGTRLTVL.

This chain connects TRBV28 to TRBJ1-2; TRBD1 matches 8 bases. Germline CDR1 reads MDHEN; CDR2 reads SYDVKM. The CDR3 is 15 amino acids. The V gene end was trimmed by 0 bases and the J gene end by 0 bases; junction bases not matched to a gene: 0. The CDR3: CASSLWDRANYGYTF. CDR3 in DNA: TGTGCCAGCAGTTTATGGGACAGGGCTAACTATGGCTACACCTTC.

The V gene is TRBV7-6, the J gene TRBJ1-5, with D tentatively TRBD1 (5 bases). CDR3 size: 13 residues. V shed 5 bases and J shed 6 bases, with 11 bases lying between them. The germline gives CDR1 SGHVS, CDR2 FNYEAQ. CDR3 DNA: TGTGCCAGCAGCCCAGGGTGGGCTCAGCCCCAGCATTTT. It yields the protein CASSPGWAQPQHF. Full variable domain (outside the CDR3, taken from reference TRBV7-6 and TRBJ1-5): GAGVSQSPRYKVTKRGQDVALRCDPISGHVSLYWYRQALGQGPEFLTYFNYEAQQDKSGLPNDRFSAERPEGSISTLTIQRTEQRDSAMYRCASSPGWAQPQHFGDGTRLSIL.

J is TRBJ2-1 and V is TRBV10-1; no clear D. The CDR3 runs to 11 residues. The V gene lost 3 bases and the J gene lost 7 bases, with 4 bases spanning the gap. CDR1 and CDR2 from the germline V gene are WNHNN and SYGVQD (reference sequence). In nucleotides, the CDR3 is TGCGCCAGCAGTGAATTAAATGAGCAGTTCTTC. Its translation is CASSELNEQFF.

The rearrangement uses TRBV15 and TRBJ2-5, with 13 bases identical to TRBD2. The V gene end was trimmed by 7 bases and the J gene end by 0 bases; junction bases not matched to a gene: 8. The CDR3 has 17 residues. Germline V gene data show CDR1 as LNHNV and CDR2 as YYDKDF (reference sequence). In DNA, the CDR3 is TGTGCCACCATAACCGGGACTAGCGGGATTTACCAAGAGACCCAGTACTTC. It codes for CATITGTSGIYQETQYF.

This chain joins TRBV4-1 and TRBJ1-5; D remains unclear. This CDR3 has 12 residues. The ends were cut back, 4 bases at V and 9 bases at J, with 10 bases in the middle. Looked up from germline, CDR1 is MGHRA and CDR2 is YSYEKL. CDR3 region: CASSRTPRPQHF. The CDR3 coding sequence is TGCGCCAGCAGCCGCACCCCTCGGCCCCAGCATTTT.